The 13 T cell receptor beta chains presented below share a single source sample, sequenced in a study of Ad26.COV2.S vaccination and SARS-CoV-2 variants. The assay was immunoSEQ multiplex PCR, and TCRdb's table has in-frame clones only and misses some. The data show 450,000 to 550,000 clones, with 89% seen just once and 1.7% held by the top ten. Documented treatment: 15 to 20 received Ad26.COV2.S at low or high dose, single or two shots; roughly five received placebo; per-sample allocation not given. It was on day 63 after the first vaccine or placebo injection that samples were taken. The sequencing here drew on peripheral blood, taken in a trial of Ad26.COV2.S vaccine versus placebo. Every receptor here comes from a person aged 18-65 years who received the Ad26.COV2.S COVID-19 vaccine or a placebo.

The chain combines TRBV4-3 with TRBJ2-5; 8 nucleotides line up with TRBD2. V dropped 0 bases and J dropped 2; count of bases not matched to a gene: 5. The germline gives CDR1 LGHNA, CDR2 YSLEER. This CDR3 has 16 amino acids. Here the CDR3 DNA reads TGCGCCAGCAGCCAAGAGTCGCGGGGGGTTCAAGAGACCCAGTACTTC. This gives the protein CASSQESRGVQETQYF.

This sequence joins TRBV19 and TRBJ2-3; D possibly corresponds to TRBD2 (6 bases). V was shortened by 10 bases and J by 5 bases, with 16 bases between the two germline ends. Germline CDR1 reads LNHDA; CDR2 reads SQIVND (reference sequence). The CDR3 contains 13 residues. CDR3 protein: CATGGTGGDTQYF. The CDR3 DNA sequence: TGTGCCACAGGAGGCACCGGGGGAGATACGCAGTATTTT.

This clone was recorded only once. CDR3 amino acids: CASSWVKGDPTYEQYF. The DNA of the CDR3 is TGTGCCAGCAGTTGGGTTAAGGGAGACCCTACCTACGAGCAGTACTTC. The chain has TRBV28 and TRBJ2-7; D might be TRBD2 (5 bases). This CDR3 comprises 16 residues. CDR1 is MDHEN, CDR2 SYDVKM, per germline. Trimming removed 4 bases from V and 2 bases from J, with 18 bases in between.

With respect to this clone: Distinct nucleotide sequences in the sample also encode this CDR3. This rearrangement joins TRBV18 to TRBJ1-1, with D possibly TRBD1 on 5 matching bases. The V gene lost 3 bases and the J gene lost 0 bases, with 8 bases spanning the gap. Germline V gene data show CDR1 as KGHSH and CDR2 as LQKENI. The CDR3 is 14 amino acids. The DNA for the CDR3 is TGTGCCAGCTCACCGGGAGGGGTGAACACTGAAGCTTTCTTT. Protein: CASSPGGVNTEAFF.

The chain uses TRBV28 and TRBJ1-1; D is perhaps TRBD1 (5 bases). From germline, CDR1 is MDHEN and CDR2 SYDVKM. The CDR3 totals 14 residues. The ends were cut back, 5 bases at V and 0 bases at J, with 10 bases in the middle. The CDR3 sequence: CASSPPGLNTEAFF. CDR3 coding DNA: TGTGCCAGCAGTCCCCCGGGACTGAACACTGAAGCTTTCTTT.

The CDR3 here is CASSVASGVDTQYF. DNA for the CDR3: TGTGCCAGCAGCGTGGCTAGCGGGGTAGATACGCAGTATTTT. V gene TRBV9 combines with J gene TRBJ2-3; 9 bases fit TRBD2. CDR3 length equals 14 residues. V dropped 2 bases and J dropped 5; count of bases not matched to a gene: 3. Germline-derived CDR1 and CDR2 are SGDLS and YYNGEE.

The J gene is TRBJ2-2, the V gene TRBV5-5; D uncertain. This CDR3 spans 15 amino acids. CDR1 is SGHKS and CDR2 is YYEKEE in the germline V gene (reference sequence). V lost 5 bases and J lost 6, with 17 bases in between. The CDR3 loop is CASSAIGLRAGELFF. In nucleotides, the CDR3 is TGTGCCAGCAGTGCCATTGGGCTCCGCGCCGGGGAGCTGTTTTTT.

This chain connects TRBV19 to TRBJ1-5, with 8 bases identical to TRBD1. Germline lookup yields CDR1 LNHDA and CDR2 SQIVND (reference sequence). J lost 4 bases, V lost 4 bases, and 6 bases had no gene match. This CDR3 comprises 15 residues. The CDR3 loop is CASSTRQGKNQPQHF. The CDR3 DNA reads TGTGCCAGTAGTACCCGACAGGGGAAAAATCAGCCCCAGCATTTT.

The chain links TRBV11-2 to TRBJ2-3; D call uncertain. The CDR3 consists of 14 residues. Germline CDR1 and CDR2: SGHAT and FQNNGV. Trimming shortened V by 1 base and J by 5 bases, and 10 bases separated the two germline ends. In DNA form, the CDR3 reads TGTGCCAGCAGCTTAGGAGCCTCGGGAGATACGCAGTATTTT. This encodes CASSLGASGDTQYF.

V is TRBV15 and J is TRBJ1-6; tentatively, D is TRBD1 (5 bases). Germline-derived CDR1 and CDR2 are LNHNV and YYDKDF (reference sequence). Trimming cost V 0 bases and J 5 bases, with 26 bases left between them. This CDR3 is 21 amino acids long. The CDR3, as DNA: TGTGCCACCAGCAGAGAGCCGCGGATGGCTGGGACGTCGGTAGATAATTCACCCCTCCACTTT. It yields the protein CATSREPRMAGTSVDNSPLHF.

V gene TRBV5-1 combines with J gene TRBJ1-1; 10 bases line up with TRBD1. The CDR3 length is 16 residues. Germline V CDR1 and CDR2: SGHRS, YFSETQ. The V and J ends lost 0 bases and 4 bases, in that order; junction bases with no gene match: 6. CDR3 amino acids: CASSLAVDRGLTEAFF. Written as DNA, the CDR3 is TGCGCCAGCAGCTTGGCCGTCGACAGGGGGCTCACTGAAGCTTTCTTT.

In this sample, this clone turned up once. The gene calls are TRBV24-1 and TRBJ2-1, with D possibly TRBD2 on 6 matching bases. The length of the CDR3 is 15 residues. The V end was cut by 4 bases, the J end by 8 bases, with 17 bases between. Germline CDR1 reads KGHDR; CDR2 reads SFDVKD. CDR3 amino acids: CATSEPGTPGHEQFF. In nucleotides, the CDR3 is TGTGCCACCAGTGAACCCGGGACTCCGGGTCATGAGCAGTTCTTC.

This chain uses TRBV5-8 with TRBJ2-1; D possibly corresponds to TRBD1 (5 bases). The germline V gene has CDR1 SGHTS and CDR2 YDEGEE. V was cut by 4 bases and J by 5 bases, with 10 bases left in between. The CDR3 sequence is 13 residues long. CDR3 DNA: TGTGCCAGCAGCGTCAGGGTACACAATGAGCAGTTCTTC. Amino acids: CASSVRVHNEQFF.